The present T cell receptor beta chain was sequenced within a study of blood T cell repertoires in COVID-19. Overall study: COVID-19 samples collected from the United States, Italy and Spain covered acute and convalescent phases. PBMCs, B-cell-depleted T cells, or T cells were the source of the cDNA or gDNA that made up the material.

In the original workflow: Amplification of reference gene primers was used by the study to estimate nucleated cell counts. This table comes from immunoSEQ multiplex PCR, and its TCRdb copy is limited to in-frame clones, with some not included. The V and J calls and clone size were taken over from that table, and D and trimming were inferred from the DNA. The sample includes approximately 210,000 clones, roughly 87% of them seen just once. The V and J ends lost 6 bases and 4 bases respectively, with 11 bases between them. The CDR3 consists of 13 residues. Germline CDR1 reads MNHEY; CDR2 reads SVGAGI. This chain links TRBV6-5 with TRBJ2-3; D perhaps matches TRBD1 (5 bases). This clonotype was sampled from a man aged 35 to 55 with active or convalescent COVID-19. Source material: peripheral blood. The CDR3 sequence: CASRRDSSDTQYF. DNA for the CDR3: TGTGCCAGCAGACGCGACAGTTCAGATACGCAGTATTTT.